These 26 T cell receptor beta chains were all obtained from the same sample, sequenced in a study of blood T cell repertoires in COVID-19. Assay: immunoSEQ multiplex PCR; the TCRdb copy retains only in-frame clones and omits some. The table has about 160,000 clones, approximately 84% seen once. The material sequenced was peripheral blood. The receptor set was obtained from a woman of 80 years or more with acute or convalescent COVID-19.

CDR3 region: CASTRQSSYEQYF. Here the CDR3 DNA reads TGCGCCAGCACCCGACAGAGCTCCTACGAGCAGTACTTC. The chain is built from TRBV10-2 and TRBJ2-7, with a weak D call TRBD1 (5 bases). The V end lost 7 bases, the J end lost 0 bases, and 10 bases lay between the germline ends. The V gene's germline CDR1 is WSHSY and CDR2 SAAADI. This CDR3 region has 13 residues.

This sequence joins TRBV6-1 and TRBJ2-7, with 9 bases lining up with TRBD1. J was trimmed by 0 bases and V by 4 bases; bases with no gene match: 7. There are 16 residues in the CDR3. Germline V gene sequence: CDR1 MNHNS, CDR2 SASEGT. CDR3: CASSAEGTGSSYEQYF. The CDR3 nucleotides read TGTGCCAGCAGTGCCGAGGGGACAGGGAGCTCCTACGAGCAGTACTTC.

This clone has a handful of counts. The J gene is TRBJ2-7, the V gene TRBV6-2 or TRBV6-3; D unclear. The germline V gene has CDR1 MNHEY and CDR2 SVGEGT. The V end was cut by 0 bases, the J end by 9 bases, with 15 bases between. This CDR3 has 14 residues. The CDR3 DNA sequence: TGTGCCAGCAGTTACTCGAAGCAAGCCGGCGGGCAGTACTTC. Protein sequence: CASSYSKQAGGQYF.

The chain combines TRBV2 with TRBJ1-2; 10 positions match TRBD1. Looked up from germline, CDR1 is SNHLY and CDR2 is FYNNEI. The CDR3 is 15 residues long. V was pared by 9 bases and J by 4 bases, with 11 bases of the junction left unmatched. CDR3 in amino acids: CARGGTGVTRYGYTF. In nucleotides, the CDR3 is TGTGCCAGAGGGGGGACAGGGGTCACTCGCTATGGCTACACCTTC. Full variable domain (missing parts from reference TRBV2 and TRBJ1-2): EPEVTQTPSHQVTQMGQEVILRCVPISNHLYFYWYRQILGQKVEFLVSFYNNEISEKSEIFDDQFSVERPDGSNFTLKIRSTKLEDSAMYFCARGGTGVTRYGYTFGSGTRLTVV.

The chain couples TRBV9 to TRBJ2-1; TRBD2 aligns across 12 bases. After removal of 3 bases from V and 4 bases from J, the junction contained 5 bases not matched to a gene. CDR1 and CDR2 from the germline V gene are SGDLS and YYNGEE. This CDR3 is 16 amino acids long. CDR3 region: CASSAWTSGIYNEQFF. The CDR3 DNA reads as TGTGCCAGCAGCGCCTGGACTAGCGGGATATACAATGAGCAGTTCTTC. Supplemented by reference TRBV9 and TRBJ2-1, the full variable domain reads DSGVTQTPKHLITATGQRVTLRCSPRSGDLSVYWYQQSLDQGLQFLIQYYNGEERAKGNILERFSAQQFPDLHSELNLSSLELGDSALYFCASSAWTSGIYNEQFFGPGTRLTVL.

This clone was observed a few times. This chain connects TRBV27 to TRBJ2-6, with D hard to call. V was shortened by 5 bases and J by 1 base, with 9 bases between the two germline ends. Germline assignment: CDR1 MNHEY and CDR2 SMNVEV (reference sequence). There are 15 residues in the CDR3. The CDR3 DNA sequence: TGTGCCAGCAGTCCTACTACTTCTGGGGCCAACGTCCTGACTTTC. Residues: CASSPTTSGANVLTF. Full variable domain (rest looked up from reference TRBV27 and TRBJ2-6): EAQVTQNPRYLITVTGKKLTVTCSQNMNHEYMSWYRQDPGLGLRQIYYSMNVEVTDKGDVPEGYKVSRKEKRNFPLILESPSPNQTSLYFCASSPTTSGANVLTFGAGSRLTVL.

V and J are TRBV2 and TRBJ2-2; 13 nucleotides agree with TRBD2. The CDR3 is made up of 16 amino acids. Trimming removed 7 bases from V and 5 bases from J; junction bases left unmatched: 7. Germline CDR1 reads SNHLY; CDR2 reads FYNNEI. CDR3 DNA: TGTGCCAGCACCGGACTAGCGGGAGTGGGTACCGGGGAGCTGTTTTTT. This gives the protein CASTGLAGVGTGELFF.

The V call is TRBV3-1 (or the pseudogene TRBV3-2), the J call TRBJ1-4; D perhaps matches TRBD1 (6 bases). The CDR3 spans 13 residues. V was shortened by 4 bases and J by 8 bases, with 11 bases between the two germline ends. Germline CDR1 LGHDT, CDR2 YNNKEL (reference sequence). The CDR3 loop is CASSPQGYEKLFF. The CDR3 DNA is TGTGCCAGCAGCCCACAGGGTTACGAAAAACTGTTTTTT.

The J gene is TRBJ2-2, the V gene TRBV15, with D tentatively TRBD1 (5 bases). Trimming cost V 0 bases and J 6 bases, with 11 bases left between them. The CDR3 length is 15 residues. Germline V gives CDR1 LNHNV, CDR2 YYDKDF (reference sequence). The CDR3 region is CATSRDGQGPGELFF. The CDR3 nucleotides read TGTGCCACCAGCAGAGATGGGCAGGGTCCCGGGGAGCTGTTTTTT.

This chain uses TRBV6-1 with TRBJ1-5, with D unclear. Germline CDR1 MNHNS, CDR2 SASEGT. This CDR3 has 15 residues. The V end was cut by 3 bases, the J end by 6 bases, with 15 bases between. In DNA, the CDR3 is TGTGCCAGCAGTGATATCCCCGGGTTAAGTCAGCCCCAGCATTTT. Amino acid sequence: CASSDIPGLSQPQHF.

The chain is built from TRBV10-3 and TRBJ1-6; 8 bases line up with TRBD1. The J segment lost 7 bases and the V segment lost 6 bases, leaving 5 bases of the junction unmatched. This CDR3 comprises 14 residues. Germline V gene sequence: CDR1 ENHRY, CDR2 SYGVKD. CDR3 residues: CAISTDRVNSPLHF. CDR3 coding DNA: TGTGCCATCAGCACGGACAGGGTGAATTCACCCCTCCACTTT.

The rearrangement joins TRBV6-1 to TRBJ2-3, with 16 nucleotides matching TRBD2. With V trimmed by 4 bases and J by 0 bases, 4 bases remained unmatched. The CDR3 runs to 18 residues. Looked up from germline, CDR1 is MNHNS and CDR2 is SASEGT. In DNA form, the CDR3 reads TGTGCCAGCAGTGCTGGGACTAGCGGGAGGGTTAGCACAGATACGCAGTATTTT. Translated, it gives CASSAGTSGRVSTDTQYF.

The chain employs TRBV3-1 (or the pseudogene TRBV3-2) and TRBJ1-2; perhaps TRBD1 as D (5 bases). V was pared by 0 bases and J by 4 bases, with 12 bases between. The CDR3 consists of 15 residues. Germline V gives CDR1 LGHDT, CDR2 YNNKEL (reference sequence). The CDR3 loop reads CASSQDGGGFYGYTF. The CDR3 nucleotides read TGTGCCAGCAGCCAAGATGGGGGGGGATTCTATGGCTACACCTTC.

The J gene is TRBJ1-2, the V gene TRBV6-5; 8 positions match TRBD1. V trimming: 6 bases; J trimming: 2 bases; junction bases outside the gene matches: 8. Germline V gene sequence: CDR1 MNHEY, CDR2 SVGAGI. This CDR3 spans 15 amino acids. As DNA, the CDR3 is TGTGCCAGCAGGCAGGGGGCGCGTACAAACTATGGCTACACCTTC. Protein: CASRQGARTNYGYTF.

The chain has TRBV18 and TRBJ2-5, with D possibly being TRBD1 (6 bases). V dropped 2 bases and J dropped 5 bases, with 6 bases sitting between them. The CDR3 has 12 amino acids. Germline assignment: CDR1 KGHSH and CDR2 LQKENI. The CDR3 sequence is CASSPGGETQYF. Here the CDR3 DNA reads TGTGCCAGCTCACCAGGGGGCGAGACCCAGTACTTC.

The chain links TRBV7-2 to TRBJ1-5; no clear D gene. CDR3 length: 14 residues. CDR1 is SGHTA, CDR2 FQGNSA, per germline. The ends were cut back, 1 base at V and 4 bases at J, with 8 bases in the middle. The CDR3 reads CASSLGQANQPQHF. In nucleotides, the CDR3 is TGTGCCAGCAGCTTAGGGCAGGCTAATCAGCCCCAGCATTTT.

The gene calls are TRBV28 and TRBJ2-2; tentatively, D is TRBD1 (6 bases). The CDR3 contains 14 residues. Per germline, CDR1 MDHEN and CDR2 SYDVKM. Trimming stripped 7 bases from V and 3 bases from J, with 12 bases between. Here the CDR3 reads CASKAQGDTGELFF. The CDR3 nucleotides are TGTGCCAGCAAGGCACAGGGTGACACCGGGGAGCTGTTTTTT.

Written as DNA, the CDR3 is TGTGCCAGCAGCCCCGGGACTAGCGGGAGTCCCGGGGAGCTGTTTTTT. Its protein is CASSPGTSGSPGELFF. The chain uses TRBV9 and TRBJ2-2, with 14 bases identical to TRBD2. The CDR3 length is 16 residues. Trimming took 4 bases from V and 6 from J; bases not matched to a gene: 5. Germline assignment: CDR1 SGDLS and CDR2 YYNGEE.

V gene TRBV12-3 or TRBV12-4 combines with J gene TRBJ1-1; D is unclear. This CDR3 comprises 12 residues. V was trimmed by 3 bases and J by 7 bases, leaving 9 bases between them. The CDR3: CASSFYGVEAFF. Written as DNA, the CDR3 is TGTGCCAGCAGTTTCTACGGGGTTGAAGCTTTCTTT.

This clone was found a few times. Other DNA sequences within the sample encode an identical CDR3. The chain uses TRBV7-6 and TRBJ2-7; D is possibly TRBD2 (7 bases). CDR3 length: 13 residues. Trimming pared 3 bases from V and 6 bases from J, leaving 12 bases between. In germline, CDR1 is SGHVS, CDR2 FNYEAQ. CDR3 coding DNA: TGTGCCAGCAGCTTGGGGGGGCCTGGCGAGCAGTACTTC. It specifies CASSLGGPGEQYF.

This clone was recorded once. The J gene is TRBJ1-4, the V gene TRBV12-3 or TRBV12-4; D gene uncertain. The CDR3 runs to 11 residues. V shed 6 bases and J shed 5 bases, with 4 bases lying between them. The CDR3 bases are TGTGCCAGCAGCCCGAATGAAAAACTGTTTTTT. Translated: CASSPNEKLFF.

The chain links TRBV19 to TRBJ1-3, with a possible D match to TRBD1 (5 bases). V dropped 5 bases and J dropped 4 bases, with 18 bases sitting between them. Germline V gives CDR1 LNHDA, CDR2 SQIVND (reference sequence). CDR3 length equals 16 residues. This CDR3 is CASSPRAGGSGNTIYF. Written as DNA, the CDR3 is TGTGCCAGTAGTCCCAGGGCGGGAGGCTCCGGAAACACCATATATTTT. The full variable domain, rest sourced from reference TRBV19 and TRBJ1-3, is DGGITQSPKYLFRKEGQNVTLSCEQNLNHDAMYWYRQDPGQGLRLIYYSQIVNDFQKGDIAEGYSVSREKKESFPLTVTSAQKNPTAFYLCASSPRAGGSGNTIYFGEGSWLTVV.

The chain is built from TRBV7-9 and TRBJ1-1; tentative D call: TRBD1 (5 bases). V lost 5 bases to trimming and J lost 11 bases, with 18 bases between them. CDR1 is SEHNR, CDR2 FQNEAQ, per germline (reference sequence). The CDR3 consists of 13 residues. The CDR3 spells CASSPVGQGTAFF. Written as DNA, the CDR3 is TGTGCCAGCAGCCCAGTGGGGCAAGGCACGGCTTTCTTT.

The rearrangement joins TRBV29-1 to TRBJ2-4; maybe TRBD1 (7 bases). This CDR3 comprises 13 residues. V dropped 7 bases and J dropped 8 bases, with 18 bases sitting between them. Looked up from germline, CDR1 is SQVTM and CDR2 is ANQGSEA. Here the CDR3 DNA reads TGCAGCGCTCTCTCCGACAGGGAGGACATTCAGTACTTC. Residues: CSALSDREDIQYF.

The rearrangement uses TRBV5-6 and TRBJ1-2; D unclear. The CDR3 is 16 residues long. CDR1 and CDR2 (germline): SGHDT, YYEEEE. V was trimmed by 7 bases and J by 7 bases, leaving 26 bases between them. The CDR3 loop reads CASPYLPPGRMFGYTF. CDR3 nucleotides: TGTGCCAGCCCCTACCTACCCCCGGGAAGGATGTTTGGCTACACCTTC.

This chain joins TRBV3-1 (or the pseudogene TRBV3-2) and TRBJ1-6; D possibly corresponds to TRBD1 (6 bases). The V end lost 0 bases, the J end lost 10 bases, and 13 bases lay between the germline ends. Per germline, CDR1 LGHDT and CDR2 YNNKEL (reference sequence). The CDR3 contains 15 residues. DNA for the CDR3: TGTGCCAGCAGCCAAGATCAGGGGCTAAGGTCACCCCTCCACTTT. Its translation: CASSQDQGLRSPLHF.